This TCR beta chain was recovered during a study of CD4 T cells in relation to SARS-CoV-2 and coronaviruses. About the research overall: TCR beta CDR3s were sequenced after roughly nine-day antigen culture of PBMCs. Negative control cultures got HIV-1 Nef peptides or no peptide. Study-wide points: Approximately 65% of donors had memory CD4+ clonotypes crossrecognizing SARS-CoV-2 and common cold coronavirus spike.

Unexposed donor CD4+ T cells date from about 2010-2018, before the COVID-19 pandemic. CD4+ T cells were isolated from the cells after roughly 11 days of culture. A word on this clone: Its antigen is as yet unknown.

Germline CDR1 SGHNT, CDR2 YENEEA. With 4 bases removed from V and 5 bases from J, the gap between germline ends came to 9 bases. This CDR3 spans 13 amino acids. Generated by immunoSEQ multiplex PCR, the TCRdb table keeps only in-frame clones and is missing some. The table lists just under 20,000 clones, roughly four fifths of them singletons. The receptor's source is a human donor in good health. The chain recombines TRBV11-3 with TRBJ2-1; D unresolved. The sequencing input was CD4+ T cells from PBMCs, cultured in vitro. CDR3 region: CASSSPRDNEQFF. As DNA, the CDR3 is TGTGCCAGCAGCTCTCCCCGGGACAATGAGCAGTTCTTC.